Sequencing of this T cell receptor (beta chain) was carried out in a study of blood T cell repertoires in COVID-19. V lost 2 bases and J lost 9, with 11 bases in between. The CDR3 is 13 residues long. Germline-derived CDR1 and CDR2 are LNHDA and SQIVND (reference sequence). This clone has only one observation. The repertoire was sequenced with immunoSEQ multiplex PCR; TCRdb's copy has only in-frame clones and lacks some. The data hold about 74,000 clones, with 80% to 90% observed a single time. Specimen: peripheral blood. This TCR came from a woman of 80 years or more with acute or convalescent COVID-19. V is TRBV19 and J is TRBJ2-1; a possible D gene is TRBD2 (5 bases). CDR3 protein: CASSIKAGVEQFF. The CDR3 DNA sequence: TGTGCCAGTAGTATAAAAGCCGGGGTTGAGCAGTTCTTC.